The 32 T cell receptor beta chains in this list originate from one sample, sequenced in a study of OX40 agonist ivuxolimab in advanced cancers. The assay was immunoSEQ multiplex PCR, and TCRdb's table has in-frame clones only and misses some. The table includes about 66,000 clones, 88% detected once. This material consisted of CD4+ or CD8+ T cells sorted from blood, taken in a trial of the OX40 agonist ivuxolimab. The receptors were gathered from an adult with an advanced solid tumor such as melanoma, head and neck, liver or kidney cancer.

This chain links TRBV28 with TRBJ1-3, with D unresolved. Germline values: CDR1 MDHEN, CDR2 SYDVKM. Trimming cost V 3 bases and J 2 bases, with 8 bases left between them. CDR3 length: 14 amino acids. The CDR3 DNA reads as TGTGCCAGCAGTTTGTTTACAGCTGGAAACACCATATATTTT. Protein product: CASSLFTAGNTIYF.

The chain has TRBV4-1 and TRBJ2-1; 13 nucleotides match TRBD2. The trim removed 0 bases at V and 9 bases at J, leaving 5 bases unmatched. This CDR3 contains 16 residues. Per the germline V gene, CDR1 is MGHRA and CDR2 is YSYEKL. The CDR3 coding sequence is TGCGCCAGCAGCCAAGATGGACTAGCGGGAGTCGGTGAGCAGTTCTTC. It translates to CASSQDGLAGVGEQFF.

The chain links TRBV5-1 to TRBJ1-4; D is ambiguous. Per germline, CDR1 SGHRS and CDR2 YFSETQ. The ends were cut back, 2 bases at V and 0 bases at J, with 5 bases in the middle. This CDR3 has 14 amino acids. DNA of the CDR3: TGCGCCAGCAGCTTTGGTCCAACTAATGAAAAACTGTTTTTT. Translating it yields CASSFGPTNEKLFF.

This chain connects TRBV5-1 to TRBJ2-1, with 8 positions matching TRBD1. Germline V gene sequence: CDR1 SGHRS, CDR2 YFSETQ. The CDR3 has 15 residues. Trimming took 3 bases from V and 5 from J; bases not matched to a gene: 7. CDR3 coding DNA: TGCGCCAGCAGCTCCTCCGGGACAGGACACAATGAGCAGTTCTTC. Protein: CASSSSGTGHNEQFF.

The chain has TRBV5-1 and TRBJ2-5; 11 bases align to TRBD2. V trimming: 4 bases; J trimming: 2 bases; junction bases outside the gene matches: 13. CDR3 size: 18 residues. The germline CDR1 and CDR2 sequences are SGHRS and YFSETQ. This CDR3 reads CASSAGTSGITTQETQYF. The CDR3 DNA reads TGCGCCAGCAGCGCCGGGACTAGCGGAATCACTACGCAAGAGACCCAGTACTTC.

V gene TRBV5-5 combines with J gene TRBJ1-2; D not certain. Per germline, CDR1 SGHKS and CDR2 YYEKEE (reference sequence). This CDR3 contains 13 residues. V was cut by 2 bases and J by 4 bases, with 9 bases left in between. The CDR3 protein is CASSFGDPYGYTF. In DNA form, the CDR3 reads TGTGCCAGCAGCTTTGGGGATCCCTATGGCTACACCTTC. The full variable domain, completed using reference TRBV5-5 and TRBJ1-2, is DAGVTQSPTHLIKTRGQQVTLRCSPISGHKSVSWYQQVLGQGPQFIFQYYEKEERGRGNFPDRFSARQFPNYSSELNVNALLLGDSALYLCASSFGDPYGYTFGSGTRLTVV.

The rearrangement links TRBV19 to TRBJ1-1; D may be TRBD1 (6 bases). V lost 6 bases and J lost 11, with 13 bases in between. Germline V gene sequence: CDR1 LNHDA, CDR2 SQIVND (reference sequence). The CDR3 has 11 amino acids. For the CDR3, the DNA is TGTGCCAGTAGCGCTACCCAGGGGGCTTTCTTT. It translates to CASSATQGAFF.

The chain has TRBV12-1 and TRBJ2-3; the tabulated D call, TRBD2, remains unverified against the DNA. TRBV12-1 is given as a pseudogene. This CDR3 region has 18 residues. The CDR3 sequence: CASSGPKSGSGGTDTQYF. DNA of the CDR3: TGTGCCAGCAGCGGCCCGAAAAGCGGGAGCGGGGGCACAGATACGCAGTATTTT.

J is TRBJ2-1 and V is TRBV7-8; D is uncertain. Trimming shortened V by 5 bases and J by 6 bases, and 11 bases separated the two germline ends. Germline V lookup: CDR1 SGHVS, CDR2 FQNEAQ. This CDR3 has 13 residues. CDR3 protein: CASSMTWANEQFF. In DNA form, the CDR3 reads TGTGCCAGCAGCATGACCTGGGCCAATGAGCAGTTCTTC.

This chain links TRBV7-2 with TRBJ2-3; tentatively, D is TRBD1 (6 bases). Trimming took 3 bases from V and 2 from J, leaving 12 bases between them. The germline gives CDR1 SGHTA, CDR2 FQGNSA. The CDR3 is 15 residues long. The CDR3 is CASSFGQSPTDTQYF. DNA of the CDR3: TGTGCCAGCAGCTTTGGACAGTCCCCCACAGATACGCAGTATTTT.

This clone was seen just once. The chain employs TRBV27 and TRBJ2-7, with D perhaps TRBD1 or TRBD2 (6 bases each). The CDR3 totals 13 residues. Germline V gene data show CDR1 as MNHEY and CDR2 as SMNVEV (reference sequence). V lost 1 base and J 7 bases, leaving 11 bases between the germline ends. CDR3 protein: CASSLWGAQEQYF. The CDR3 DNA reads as TGTGCCAGCAGTTTATGGGGGGCACAAGAGCAGTACTTC.

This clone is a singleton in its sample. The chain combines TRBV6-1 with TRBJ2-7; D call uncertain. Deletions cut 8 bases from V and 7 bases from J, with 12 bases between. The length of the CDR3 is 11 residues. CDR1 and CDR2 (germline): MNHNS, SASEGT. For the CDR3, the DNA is TGTGCCAGCCAAAGGCAAGGGGAGCAGTACTTC. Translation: CASQRQGEQYF.

The DNA for the CDR3 is TGTGCCAGCAGCGCAGGGACTCTGTCTCGTAGCTATGGCTACACCTTC. Residues: CASSAGTLSRSYGYTF. The gene calls are TRBV5-4 and TRBJ1-2; D is perhaps TRBD1 (5 bases). The CDR3 runs 16 residues. Trimming cost V 4 bases and J 4 bases, with 20 bases left between them. Germline V lookup: CDR1 SGHNT, CDR2 YYREEE (reference sequence).

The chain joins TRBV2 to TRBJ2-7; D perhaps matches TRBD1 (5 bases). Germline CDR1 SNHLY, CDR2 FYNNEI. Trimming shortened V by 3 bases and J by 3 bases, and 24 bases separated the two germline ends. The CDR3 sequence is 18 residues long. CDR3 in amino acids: CASSDPTSGARPLYEQYF. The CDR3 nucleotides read TGTGCCAGCAGTGATCCCACCAGTGGGGCGCGCCCCCTCTACGAGCAGTACTTC.

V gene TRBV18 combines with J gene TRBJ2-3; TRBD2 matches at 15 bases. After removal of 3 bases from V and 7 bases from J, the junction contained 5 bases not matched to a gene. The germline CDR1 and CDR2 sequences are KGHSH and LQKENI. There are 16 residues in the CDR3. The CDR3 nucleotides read TGTGCCAGCTCACCCTCGGGACTAGCGGGAGGAAATACGCAGTATTTT. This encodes CASSPSGLAGGNTQYF.

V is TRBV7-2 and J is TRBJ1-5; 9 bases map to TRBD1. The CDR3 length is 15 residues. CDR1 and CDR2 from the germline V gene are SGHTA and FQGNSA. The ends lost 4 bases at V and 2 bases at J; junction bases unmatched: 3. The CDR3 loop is CASSSGQGGNQPQHF. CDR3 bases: TGTGCCAGCAGCTCGGGACAGGGTGGCAATCAGCCCCAGCATTTT.

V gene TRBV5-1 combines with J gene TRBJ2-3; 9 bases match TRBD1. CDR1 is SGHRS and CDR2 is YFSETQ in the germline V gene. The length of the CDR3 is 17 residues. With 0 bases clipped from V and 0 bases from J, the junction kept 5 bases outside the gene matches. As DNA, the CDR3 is TGCGCCAGCAGCTTGGGACAGGGGGTGATTAGCACAGATACGCAGTATTTT. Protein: CASSLGQGVISTDTQYF.

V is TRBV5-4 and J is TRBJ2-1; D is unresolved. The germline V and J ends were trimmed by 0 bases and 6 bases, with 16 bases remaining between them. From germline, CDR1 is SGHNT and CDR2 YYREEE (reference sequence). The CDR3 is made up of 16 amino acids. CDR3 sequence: CASSLEVGRLGNEQFF. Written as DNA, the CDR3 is TGTGCCAGCAGCTTGGAGGTGGGCCGGTTAGGCAATGAGCAGTTCTTC. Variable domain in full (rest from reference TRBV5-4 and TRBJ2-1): ETGVTQSPTHLIKTRGQQVTLRCSSQSGHNTVSWYQQALGQGPQFIFQYYREEENGRGNFPPRFSGLQFPNYSSELNVNALELDDSALYLCASSLEVGRLGNEQFFGPGTRLTVL.

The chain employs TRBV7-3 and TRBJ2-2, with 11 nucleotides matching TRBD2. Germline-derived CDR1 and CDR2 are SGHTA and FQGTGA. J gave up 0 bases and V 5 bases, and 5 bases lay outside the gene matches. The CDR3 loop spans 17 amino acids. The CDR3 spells CASSETSGAPNTGELFF. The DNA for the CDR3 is TGTGCCAGCAGCGAGACTAGCGGGGCGCCGAACACCGGGGAGCTGTTTTTT.

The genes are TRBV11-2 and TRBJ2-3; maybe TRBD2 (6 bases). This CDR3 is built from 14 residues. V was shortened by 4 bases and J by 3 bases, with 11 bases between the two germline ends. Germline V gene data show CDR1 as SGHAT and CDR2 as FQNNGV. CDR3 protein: CASSSQGLTDTQYF. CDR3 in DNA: TGTGCCAGCAGCTCCCAGGGACTTACAGATACGCAGTATTTT.

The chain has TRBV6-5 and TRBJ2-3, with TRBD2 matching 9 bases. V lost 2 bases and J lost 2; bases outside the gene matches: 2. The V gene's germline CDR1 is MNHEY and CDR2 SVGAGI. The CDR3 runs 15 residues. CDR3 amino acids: CASSYASGTTDTQYF. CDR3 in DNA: TGTGCCAGCAGTTACGCTAGCGGGACCACAGATACGCAGTATTTT.

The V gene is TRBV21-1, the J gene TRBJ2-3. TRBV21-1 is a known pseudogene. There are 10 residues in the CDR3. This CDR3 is CASCMDTQYF. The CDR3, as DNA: TGTGCCAGCTGCATGGATACGCAGTATTTT.

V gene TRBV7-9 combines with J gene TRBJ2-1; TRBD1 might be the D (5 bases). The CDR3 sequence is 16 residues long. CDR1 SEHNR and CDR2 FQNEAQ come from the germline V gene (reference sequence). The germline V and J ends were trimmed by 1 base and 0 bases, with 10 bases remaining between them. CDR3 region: CASSLGGRSSYNEQFF. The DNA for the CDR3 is TGTGCCAGCAGCTTAGGGGGCCGAAGCTCCTACAATGAGCAGTTCTTC.

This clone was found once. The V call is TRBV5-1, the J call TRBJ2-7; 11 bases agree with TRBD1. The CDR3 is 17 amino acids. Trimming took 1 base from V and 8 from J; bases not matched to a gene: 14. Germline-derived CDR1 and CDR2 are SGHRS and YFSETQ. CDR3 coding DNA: TGCGCCAGCAGCTTGTCGCCCCCCGGACAGGGGGCCCCGAAGCAGTACTTC. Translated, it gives CASSLSPPGQGAPKQYF.

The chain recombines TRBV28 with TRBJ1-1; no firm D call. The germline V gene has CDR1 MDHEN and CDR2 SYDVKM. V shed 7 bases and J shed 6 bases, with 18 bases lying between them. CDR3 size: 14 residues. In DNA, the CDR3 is TGTGCCAGCATTCCAGGACCCTGGATGGCTGAAGCTTTCTTT. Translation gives CASIPGPWMAEAFF. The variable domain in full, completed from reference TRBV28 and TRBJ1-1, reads DVKVTQSSRYLVKRTGEKVFLECVQDMDHENMFWYRQDPGLGLRLIYFSYDVKMKEKGDIPEGYSVSREKKERFSLILESASTNQTSMYLCASIPGPWMAEAFFGQGTRLTVV.

CDR3: CASSLPPLGGFVNQPQHF. The CDR3 nucleotides read TGTGCCAGCAGTTTACCCCCCCTTGGAGGCTTCGTTAATCAGCCCCAGCATTTT. The chain couples TRBV28 to TRBJ1-5, with no clear D. The CDR3 is made up of 18 amino acids. Trimming cost V 2 bases and J 4 bases, with 21 bases left between them. CDR1 and CDR2 (germline): MDHEN, SYDVKM.

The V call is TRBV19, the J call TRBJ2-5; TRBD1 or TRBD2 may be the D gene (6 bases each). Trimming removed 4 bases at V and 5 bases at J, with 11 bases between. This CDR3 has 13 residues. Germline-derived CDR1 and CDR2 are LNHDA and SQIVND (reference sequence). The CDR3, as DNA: TGTGCCAGTAGTAACACAGGGAGGGAGACCCAGTACTTC. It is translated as CASSNTGRETQYF.

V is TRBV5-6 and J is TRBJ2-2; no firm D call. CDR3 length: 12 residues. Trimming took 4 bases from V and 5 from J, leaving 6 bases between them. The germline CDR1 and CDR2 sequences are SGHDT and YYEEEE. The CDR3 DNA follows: TGTGCCAGCAGCCGTGGGACCGGGGAGCTGTTTTTT. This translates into CASSRGTGELFF.

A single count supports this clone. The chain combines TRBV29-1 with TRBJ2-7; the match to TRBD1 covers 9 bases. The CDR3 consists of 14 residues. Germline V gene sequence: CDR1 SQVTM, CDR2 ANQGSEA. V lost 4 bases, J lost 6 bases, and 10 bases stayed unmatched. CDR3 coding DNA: TGCAGCGTTGCTAAGACAGGGGGAGTGGGCGAGCAGTACTTC. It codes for CSVAKTGGVGEQYF.

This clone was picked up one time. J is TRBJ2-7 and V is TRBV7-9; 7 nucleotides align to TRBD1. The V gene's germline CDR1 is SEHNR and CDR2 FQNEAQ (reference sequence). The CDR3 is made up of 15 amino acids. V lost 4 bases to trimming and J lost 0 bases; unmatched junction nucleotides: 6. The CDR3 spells CASSSNRGSSYEQYF. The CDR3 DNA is TGTGCCAGCAGCTCAAACAGGGGAAGCTCCTACGAGCAGTACTTC.

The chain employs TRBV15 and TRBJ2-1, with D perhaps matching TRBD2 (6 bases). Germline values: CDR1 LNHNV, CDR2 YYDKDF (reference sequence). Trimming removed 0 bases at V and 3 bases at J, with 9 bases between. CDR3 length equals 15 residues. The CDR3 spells CATSRDGTVYNEQFF. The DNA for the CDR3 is TGTGCCACCAGCAGAGATGGGACTGTCTACAATGAGCAGTTCTTC.

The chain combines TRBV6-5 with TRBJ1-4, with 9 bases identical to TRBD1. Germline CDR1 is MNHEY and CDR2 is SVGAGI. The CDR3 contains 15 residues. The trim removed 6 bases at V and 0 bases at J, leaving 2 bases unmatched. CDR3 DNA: TGTGCCAGCAGACGACAGGGGGCAACTAATGAAAAACTGTTTTTT. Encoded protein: CASRRQGATNEKLFF.